The 3 T cell receptor beta chains presented below share a single source sample, sequenced in a study of T cells and copy number aberrations in small-cell lung cancer. TCRdb's copy holds only in-frame clones and misses some; the assay was immunoSEQ multiplex PCR. There are about 9,600 clones in the sample; 60% to 80% occur only once, and under 35% lies in the top ten. Specimen: normal tissue next to the tumor. All receptors derive from a man in his fifties or sixties with small cell lung cancer.

The V call is TRBV6-1, the J call TRBJ1-5, with D perhaps matching TRBD1 (5 bases). CDR3 size: 15 residues. V lost 4 bases to trimming and J lost 1 base, with 11 bases between them. The germline CDR1 and CDR2 sequences are MNHNS and SASEGT. The CDR3 sequence is CASSGEAGSNQPQHF. CDR3 nucleotide sequence: TGTGCCAGCAGTGGCGAGGCAGGGAGCAATCAGCCCCAGCATTTT.

This clone was picked up one time. This chain connects TRBV28 to TRBJ1-1; D is undetermined. V was cut by 5 bases and J by 7 bases, with 14 bases left in between. This CDR3 region has 13 residues. Germline values: CDR1 MDHEN, CDR2 SYDVKM. The CDR3 region has the DNA TGTGCCAGCAGTCCGTACCTAGGCGATGAAGCTTTCTTT. This codes for CASSPYLGDEAFF.

This chain joins TRBV19 and TRBJ2-5; 7 positions match TRBD2. In germline, CDR1 is LNHDA, CDR2 SQIVND (reference sequence). The trim removed 5 bases at V and 2 bases at J, leaving 8 bases unmatched. This CDR3 region has 15 residues. CDR3 sequence reads: CASSFPGRAQETQYF. The CDR3 DNA reads TGTGCCAGTAGTTTTCCGGGGAGGGCACAAGAGACCCAGTACTTC.